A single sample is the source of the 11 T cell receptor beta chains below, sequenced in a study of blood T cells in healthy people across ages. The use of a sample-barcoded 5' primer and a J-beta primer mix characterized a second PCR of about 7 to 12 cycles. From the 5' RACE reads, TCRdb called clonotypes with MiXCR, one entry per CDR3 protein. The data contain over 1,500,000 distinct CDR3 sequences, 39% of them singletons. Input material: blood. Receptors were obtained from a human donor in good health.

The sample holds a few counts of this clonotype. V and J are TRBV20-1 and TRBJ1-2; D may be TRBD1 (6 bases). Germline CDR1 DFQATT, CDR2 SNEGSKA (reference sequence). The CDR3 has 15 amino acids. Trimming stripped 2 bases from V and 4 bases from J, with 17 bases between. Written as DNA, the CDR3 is TGCAGTGCTAGACCGGGGGGGGCTTCAGGCTATGGCTACACCTTC. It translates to CSARPGGASGYGYTF.

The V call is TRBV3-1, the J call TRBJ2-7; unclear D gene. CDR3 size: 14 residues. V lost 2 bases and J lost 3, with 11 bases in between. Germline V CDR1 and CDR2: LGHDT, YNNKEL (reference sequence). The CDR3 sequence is CASSQNRALYEQYF. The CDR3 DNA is TGTGCCAGCAGCCAAAATCGGGCCCTCTACGAGCAGTACTTC.

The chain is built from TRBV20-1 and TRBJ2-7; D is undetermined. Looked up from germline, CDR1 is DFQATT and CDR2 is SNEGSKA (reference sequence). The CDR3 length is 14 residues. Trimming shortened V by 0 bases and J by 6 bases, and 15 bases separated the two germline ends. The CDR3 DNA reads TGCAGTGCTAGAGACCCACTACGCCCCCTCGAGCAGTACTTC. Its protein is CSARDPLRPLEQYF.

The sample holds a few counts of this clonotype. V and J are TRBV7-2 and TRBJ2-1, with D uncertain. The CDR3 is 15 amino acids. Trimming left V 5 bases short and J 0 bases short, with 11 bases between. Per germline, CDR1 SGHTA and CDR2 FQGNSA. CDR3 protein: CASSPSAFSYNEQFF. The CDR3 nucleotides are TGTGCCAGCAGCCCCTCGGCCTTCTCCTACAATGAGCAGTTCTTC.

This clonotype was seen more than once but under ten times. CDR3 sequence (DNA): TGTGCCAGCAGCTTTTTTTCGGGGGGCGAATTCCACAATGAGCAGTTCTTC. This gives the protein CASSFFSGGEFHNEQFF. The chain employs TRBV7-9 and TRBJ2-1, with D possibly matching TRBD2 (7 bases). V dropped 3 bases and J dropped 5 bases, with 20 bases sitting between them. The CDR3 length is 17 residues. Per the germline V gene, CDR1 is SEHNR and CDR2 is FQNEAQ (reference sequence).

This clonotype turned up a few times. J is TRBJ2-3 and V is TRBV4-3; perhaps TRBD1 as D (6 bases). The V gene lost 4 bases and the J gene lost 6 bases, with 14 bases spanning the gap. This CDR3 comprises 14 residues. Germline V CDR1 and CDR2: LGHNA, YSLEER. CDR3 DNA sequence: TGCGCCAGCAGCCTAGAGCTGGGGGCGGATACGCAGTATTTT. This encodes CASSLELGADTQYF.

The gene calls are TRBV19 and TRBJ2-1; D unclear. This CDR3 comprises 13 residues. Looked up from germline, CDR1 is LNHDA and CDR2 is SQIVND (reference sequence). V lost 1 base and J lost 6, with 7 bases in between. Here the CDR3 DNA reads TGTGCCAGTAGTATAGTAGATTTCAATGAGCAGTTCTTC. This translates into CASSIVDFNEQFF.

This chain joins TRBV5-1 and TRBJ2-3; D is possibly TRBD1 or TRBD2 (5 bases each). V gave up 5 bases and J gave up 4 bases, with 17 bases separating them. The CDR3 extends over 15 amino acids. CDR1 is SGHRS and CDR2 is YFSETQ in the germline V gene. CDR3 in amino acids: CASRRGLQGPDTQYF. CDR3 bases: TGCGCCAGCAGGAGAGGTCTTCAGGGACCAGATACGCAGTATTTT.

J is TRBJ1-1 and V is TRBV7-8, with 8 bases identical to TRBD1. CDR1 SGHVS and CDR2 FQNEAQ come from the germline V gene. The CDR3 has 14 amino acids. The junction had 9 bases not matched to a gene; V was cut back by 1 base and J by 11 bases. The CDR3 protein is CASSLGTGRLEAFF. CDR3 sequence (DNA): TGTGCCAGCAGCTTAGGGACAGGGAGGTTGGAGGCTTTCTTT.

The CDR3 here is CASSLVFWTGGVNGYTF. CDR3 nucleotide sequence: TGTGCCAGCAGCTTAGTCTTCTGGACAGGGGGTGTCAATGGCTACACCTTC. The rearrangement joins TRBV7-8 to TRBJ1-2, with 10 bases lining up with TRBD1. The germline gives CDR1 SGHVS, CDR2 FQNEAQ. The V and J ends lost 1 base and 6 bases, in that order; junction bases with no gene match: 11. This CDR3 has 17 amino acids.

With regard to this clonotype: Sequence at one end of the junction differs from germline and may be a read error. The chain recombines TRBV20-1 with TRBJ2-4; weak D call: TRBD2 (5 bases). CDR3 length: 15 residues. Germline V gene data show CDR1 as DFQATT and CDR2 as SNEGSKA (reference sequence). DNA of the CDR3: TGCAGTGCTAGAGAGTCTGGGAGAGCCAAAAGCATTCAGTACTTC. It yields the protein CSARESGRAKSIQYF.